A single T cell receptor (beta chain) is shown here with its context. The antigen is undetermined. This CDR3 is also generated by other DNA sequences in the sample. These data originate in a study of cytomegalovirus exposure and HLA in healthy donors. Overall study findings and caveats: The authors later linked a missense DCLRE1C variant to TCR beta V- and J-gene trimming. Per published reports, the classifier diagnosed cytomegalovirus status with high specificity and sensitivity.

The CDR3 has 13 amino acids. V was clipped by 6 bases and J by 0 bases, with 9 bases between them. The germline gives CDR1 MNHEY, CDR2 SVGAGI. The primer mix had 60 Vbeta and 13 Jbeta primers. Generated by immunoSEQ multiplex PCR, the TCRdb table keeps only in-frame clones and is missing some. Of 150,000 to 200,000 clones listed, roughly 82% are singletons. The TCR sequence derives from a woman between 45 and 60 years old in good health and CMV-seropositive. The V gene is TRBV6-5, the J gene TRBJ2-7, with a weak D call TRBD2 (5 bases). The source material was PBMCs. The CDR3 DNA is TGTGCCAGCAGCCTAGGGAGCTCCTACGAGCAGTACTTC. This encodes CASSLGSSYEQYF.